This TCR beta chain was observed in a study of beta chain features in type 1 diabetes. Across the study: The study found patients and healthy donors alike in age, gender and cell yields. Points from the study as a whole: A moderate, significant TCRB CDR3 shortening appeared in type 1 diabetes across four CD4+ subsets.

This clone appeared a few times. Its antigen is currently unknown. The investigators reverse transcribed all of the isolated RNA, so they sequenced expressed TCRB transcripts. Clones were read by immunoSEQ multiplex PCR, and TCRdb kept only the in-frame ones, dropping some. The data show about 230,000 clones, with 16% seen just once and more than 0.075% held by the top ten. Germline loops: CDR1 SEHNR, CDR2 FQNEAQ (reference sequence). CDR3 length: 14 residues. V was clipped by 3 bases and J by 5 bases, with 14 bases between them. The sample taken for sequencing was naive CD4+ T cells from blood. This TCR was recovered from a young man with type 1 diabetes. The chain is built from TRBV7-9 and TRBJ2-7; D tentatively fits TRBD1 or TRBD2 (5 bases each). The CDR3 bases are TGTGCCAGCAGCTTTCCCCGTGGGACCAACGAGCAGTACTTC. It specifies CASSFPRGTNEQYF.